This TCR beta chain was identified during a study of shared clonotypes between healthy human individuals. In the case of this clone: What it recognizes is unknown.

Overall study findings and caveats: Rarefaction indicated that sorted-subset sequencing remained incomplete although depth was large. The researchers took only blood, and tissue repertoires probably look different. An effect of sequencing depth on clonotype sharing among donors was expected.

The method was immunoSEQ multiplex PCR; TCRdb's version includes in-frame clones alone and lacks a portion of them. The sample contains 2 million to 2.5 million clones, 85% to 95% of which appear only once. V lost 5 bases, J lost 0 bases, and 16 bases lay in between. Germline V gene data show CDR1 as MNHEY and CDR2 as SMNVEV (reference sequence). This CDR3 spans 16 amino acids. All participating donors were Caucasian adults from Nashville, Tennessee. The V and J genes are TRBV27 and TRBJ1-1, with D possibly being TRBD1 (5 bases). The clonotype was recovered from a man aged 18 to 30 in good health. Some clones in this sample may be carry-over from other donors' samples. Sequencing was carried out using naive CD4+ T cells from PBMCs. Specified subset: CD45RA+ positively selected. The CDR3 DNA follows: TGTGCCAGCAGTCCGCAGGTCCGGGGGGTGAACACTGAAGCTTTCTTT. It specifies CASSPQVRGVNTEAFF.